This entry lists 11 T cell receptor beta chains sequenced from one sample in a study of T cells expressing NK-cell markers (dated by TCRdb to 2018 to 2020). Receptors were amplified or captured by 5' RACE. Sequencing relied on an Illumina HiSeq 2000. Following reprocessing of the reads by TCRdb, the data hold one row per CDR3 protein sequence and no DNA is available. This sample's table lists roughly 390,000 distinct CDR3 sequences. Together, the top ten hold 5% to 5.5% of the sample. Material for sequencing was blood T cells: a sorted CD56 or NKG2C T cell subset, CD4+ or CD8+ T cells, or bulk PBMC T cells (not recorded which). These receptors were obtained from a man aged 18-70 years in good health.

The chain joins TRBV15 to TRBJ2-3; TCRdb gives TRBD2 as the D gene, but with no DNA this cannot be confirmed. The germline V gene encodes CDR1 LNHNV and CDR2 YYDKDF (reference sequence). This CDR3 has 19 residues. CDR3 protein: CATSRKRKLAGGDTDTQYF. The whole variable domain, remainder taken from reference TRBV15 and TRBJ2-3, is DAMVIQNPRYQVTQFGKPVTLSCSQTLNHNVMYWYQQKSSQAPKLLFHYYDKDFNNEADTPDNFQSRRPNTSFCFLDIRSPGLGDTAMYLCATSRKRKLAGGDTDTQYFGPGTRLTVL.

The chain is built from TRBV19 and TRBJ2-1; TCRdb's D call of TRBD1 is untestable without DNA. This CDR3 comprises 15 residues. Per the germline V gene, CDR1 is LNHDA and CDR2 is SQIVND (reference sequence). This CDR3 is CASSPLGPLKNEQFF.

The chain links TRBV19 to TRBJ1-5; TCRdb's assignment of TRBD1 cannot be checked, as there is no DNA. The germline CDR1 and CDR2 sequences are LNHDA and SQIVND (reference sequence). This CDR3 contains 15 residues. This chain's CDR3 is CASSNDRKVNQPQHF.

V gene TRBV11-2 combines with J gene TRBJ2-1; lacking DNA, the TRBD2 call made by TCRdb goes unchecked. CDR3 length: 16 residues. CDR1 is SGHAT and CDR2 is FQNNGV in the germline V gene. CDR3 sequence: CASAVRTQRGIIEQFF.

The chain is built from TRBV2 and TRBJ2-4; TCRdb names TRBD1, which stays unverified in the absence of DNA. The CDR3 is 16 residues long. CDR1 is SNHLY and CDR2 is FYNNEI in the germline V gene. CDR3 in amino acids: CASSADRWAAKNIQYF.

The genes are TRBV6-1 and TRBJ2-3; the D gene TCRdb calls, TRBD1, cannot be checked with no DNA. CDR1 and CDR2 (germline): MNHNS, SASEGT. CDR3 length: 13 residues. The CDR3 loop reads CASRPGLSDTQYF.

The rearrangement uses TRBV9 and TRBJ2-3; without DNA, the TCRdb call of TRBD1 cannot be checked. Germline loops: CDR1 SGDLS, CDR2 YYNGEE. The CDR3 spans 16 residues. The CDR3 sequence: CASSPDRDPRSDTQYF.

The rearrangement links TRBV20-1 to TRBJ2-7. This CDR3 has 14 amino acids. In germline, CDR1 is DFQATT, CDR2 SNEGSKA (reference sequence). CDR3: CSASRQSSSYEQYF.

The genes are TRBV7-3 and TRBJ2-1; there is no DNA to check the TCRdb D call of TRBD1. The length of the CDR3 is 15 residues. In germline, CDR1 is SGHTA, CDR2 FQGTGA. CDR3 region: CASSSPGSRYNEQFF.

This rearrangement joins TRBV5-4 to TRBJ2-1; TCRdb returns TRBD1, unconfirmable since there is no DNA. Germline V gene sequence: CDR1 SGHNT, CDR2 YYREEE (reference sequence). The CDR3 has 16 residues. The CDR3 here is CASRKTTGGPYNEQFF.

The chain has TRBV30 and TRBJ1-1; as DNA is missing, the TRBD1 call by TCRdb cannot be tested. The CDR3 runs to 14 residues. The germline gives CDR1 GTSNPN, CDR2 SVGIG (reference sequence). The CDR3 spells CAWAPVGRGTEAFF.